The rows below give T cell receptor beta chains drawn from one sample of a study of radiation and T cells in renal cell carcinoma. The protocol was immunoSEQ multiplex PCR, while the TCRdb copy is restricted to in-frame clones and leaves out a portion. The sample has 70,000 to 100,000 clones, 82% seen once. Sequencing was performed on blood, taken from a patient whose treatment included radiotherapy and nephrectomy. The receptors originated from a man in his 60s with renal cell carcinoma. Each CDR3 is given with its conserved first and last residue. The D gene is left open where the match is weak. Clone sizes are given selectively: once, few, many, or a class where the clone is expanded.

>15|NA|NA|TRBV7-2|TRBJ2-1
TGTGCCAGCAGCTTAGCCCCTGGACAGTACAATGAGCAGTTCTTC
CASSLAPGQYNEQFF
>11|NA|TRBD2|TRBV20-1|TRBJ2-7
TGCAGTGCTGAGCGGGAGAGCGAGCAGTACTTC
CSAERESEQYF
>16|few|NA|TRBV2|TRBJ2-2
TGTGCCAGCAGTGAAGACCGACTAGTCCTCACCGGGGAGCTGTTTTTT
CASSEDRLVLTGELFF
>12|NA|NA|TRBV10-3|TRBJ2-7
TGTGCCATCTCCGGTACGGGGGTCGAGCAGTACTTC
CAISGTGVEQYF
>13|NA|NA|TRBV6-6|TRBJ2-7
TGTGCCAGCAGTGTGCAGGGGCTAAACGAGCAGTACTTC
CASSVQGLNEQYF
>11|NA|NA|TRBV2|TRBJ2-2
TGTGCCAGCAGTGAATATAGGGAGCTGTTTTTT
CASSEYRELFF
>13|NA|NA|TRBV4-3|TRBJ2-7
TGCGCCAGCAGCCTGTGGATGGGCTACGAGCAGTACTTC
CASSLWMGYEQYF
>17|NA|NA|TRBV14|TRBJ2-5
TGTGCCAGCAGCCAAGCGGGGTCAGGCCCCATCCGCGAGACCCAGTACTTC
CASSQAGSGPIRETQYF
>11|NA|NA|TRBV7-9|TRBJ1-1
TGTGCCAGCAGCTTAGAAGGTGAAGCTTTCTTT
CASSLEGEAFF
>15|NA|NA|TRBV6-1|TRBJ2-2
TGTGCCAGCAGTGAGATTAGGGGTAACACCGGGGAGCTGTTTTTT
CASSEIRGNTGELFF
>17|NA|TRBD2|TRBV7-2|TRBJ2-3
TGTGCCAGCAGCTTAGGACTGGGAGGGATCGGGGTAGATACGCAGTATTTT
CASSLGLGGIGVDTQYF
>13|NA|TRBD2|TRBV28|TRBJ2-5
TGTGCCAGCAGTATCTGGGACTATGGGACCCAGTACTTC
CASSIWDYGTQYF
>14|NA|NA|TRBV6-6|TRBJ1-2
TGTGCCAGCAGTTCCCCGGGAGCTAACTATGGCTACACCTTC
CASSSPGANYGYTF
>14|NA|NA|TRBV19|TRBJ2-7
TGTGCCAGTAGTACGGACCGTCGCTCCTACGAGCAGTACTTC
CASSTDRRSYEQYF
>14|NA|TRBD1|TRBV19|TRBJ2-7
TGTGCCAGTAGCCCCGGGACAGGGGCCTACGAGCAGTACTTC
CASSPGTGAYEQYF
>14|NA|TRBD2|TRBV2|TRBJ2-7
TGTGCCAGCAGTGAAGGGGCGGGGGACTACGAGCAGTACTTC
CASSEGAGDYEQYF
>15|NA|NA|TRBV27|TRBJ2-7
TGTGCCAGCAGTCCGATGGACTCCATTACCTACGAGCAGTACTTC
CASSPMDSITYEQYF
>13|few|NA|TRBV16|TRBJ2-7
TGTGCCAGCAGCCGATACGGAGGCGACGAGCAGTACTTC
CASSRYGGDEQYF
>14|few|NA|TRBV30|TRBJ1-1
TGTGCCTGGAGCTTCCGTACGTCCCCCGGGGGAGCTTTCTTT
CAWSFRTSPGGAFF
>16|few|TRBD1|TRBV5-1|TRBJ1-1
TGCGCCAGCAGCTTAAGACAGGGTCACATGAACACTGAAGCTTTCTTT
CASSLRQGHMNTEAFF
>14|NA|NA|TRBV7-9|TRBJ1-3
TGTGCCAGCACCGTGAACAGGGCTGGAAACACCATATATTTT
CASTVNRAGNTIYF
>15|few|TRBD1|TRBV5-1|TRBJ1-1
TGCGCCAGCAGCTTATCGACAGGGGGAAACACTGAAGCTTTCTTT
CASSLSTGGNTEAFF
>15|NA|NA|TRBV30|TRBJ1-2
TGTGCCTGGAGTGTAGGCCCGAACGGAGGTTATGGCTACACCTTC
CAWSVGPNGGYGYTF
>17|NA|TRBD2|TRBV7-2|TRBJ2-1
TGTGCCAGCAGCTTAGGTTCCCTAGCGGGAGGTTACAATGAGCAGTTCTTC
CASSLGSLAGGYNEQFF
>13|NA|TRBD1|TRBV29-1|TRBJ1-2
TGCAGCGTCCTCCGGGGACAGGACTATGGCTACACCTTC
CSVLRGQDYGYTF
>13|once|NA|TRBV7-9|TRBJ2-1
TGTGCCAGCAGCTTAGTTAGAAACAATGAGCAGTTCTTC
CASSLVRNNEQFF
>13|NA|TRBD1|TRBV19|TRBJ1-2
TGTGCCAGCAGAGACAGGGGACTGGATGGCTACACCTTC
CASRDRGLDGYTF
>16|few|TRBD1|TRBV4-1|TRBJ2-7
TGCGCCAGCAGCCCCAGCCGGGACAGGACGCCCTACGAGCAGTACTTC
CASSPSRDRTPYEQYF
>14|NA|NA|TRBV6-5|TRBJ2-5
TGTGCCAGCAGTCCCTTGGCCAGGGCCGGGACCCAGTACTTC
CASSPLARAGTQYF
>14|NA|NA|TRBV6-1|TRBJ1-5
TGTGCCAGCAGTGTGGACGGGAGCAATCAGCCCCAGCATTTT
CASSVDGSNQPQHF
>16|NA|NA|TRBV28|TRBJ2-2
TGTGCCAGCAGCTTACCGGCCATGCGGGTCACCGGGGAGCTGTTTTTT
CASSLPAMRVTGELFF
>13|NA|NA|TRBV10-1|TRBJ2-2
TGCGCCAGCAGTCCGTTCCAAACCGGGGAGCTGTTTTTT
CASSPFQTGELFF
>14|NA|NA|TRBV5-1|TRBJ2-7
TGCGCCAGCAGCTTGGAGGGCGCCTCCTACGAGCAGTACTTC
CASSLEGASYEQYF
>15|NA|NA|TRBV27|TRBJ1-4
TGTGCCAGCAAATGGGGAAGTACTACTAATGAAAAACTGTTTTTT
CASKWGSTTNEKLFF
>11|few|NA|TRBV7-9|TRBJ2-2
TGTGCCAGCAGTTTCACCGGGGAGCTGTTTTTT
CASSFTGELFF
>14|NA|NA|TRBV28|TRBJ1-1
TGTGCCAGCATCACGACGGGGGATGGGACTGAAGCTTTCTTT
CASITTGDGTEAFF
>14|NA|NA|TRBV7-9|TRBJ1-1
TGTGCCAGCAGCCCATCGATCCGGGACATTGAAGCTTTCTTT
CASSPSIRDIEAFF
>14|NA|NA|TRBV6-4|TRBJ2-3
TGTGCCAGCAGCCAGGAGTCCAGCACAGATACGCAGTATTTT
CASSQESSTDTQYF
>14|NA|NA|TRBV6-1|TRBJ2-1
TGTGCCAGCAGTGAAGGGGGTCAGTTCGATGAGCAGTTCTTC
CASSEGGQFDEQFF
>14|few|NA|TRBV10-1|TRBJ2-2
TGCGCCAGCTCCTCAGGACCCATCCTTGGGGAGCTGTTTTTT
CASSSGPILGELFF
>11|few|NA|TRBV20-1|TRBJ1-1
TGCAGTGCTAGCCACCGCACTGAAGCTTTCTTT
CSASHRTEAFF
>15|NA|NA|TRBV6-5|TRBJ2-3
TGTGCCAGCAGTCGACTAGTGGGTAGCACAGATACGCAGTATTTT
CASSRLVGSTDTQYF
>16|once|NA|TRBV28|TRBJ2-5
TGTGCCAGCAGCTCCCGTCTTAGAACAACTGAGGAGACCCAGTACTTC
CASSSRLRTTEETQYF
>14|NA|NA|TRBV28|TRBJ1-4
TGTGCCAGCAGTTTTCGTCTCCTTAATGAAAAACTGTTTTTT
CASSFRLLNEKLFF
>14|NA|NA|TRBV29-1|TRBJ2-1
TGCAGCGTCGCGTTAACAGGGATCGGGGATGAGCAGTTCTTC
CSVALTGIGDEQFF
>13|NA|NA|TRBV7-2|TRBJ2-5
TGTGCCAGCAGCCCCCCCCTCCCGGAGACCCAGTACTTC
CASSPPLPETQYF
>13|NA|NA|TRBV6-5|TRBJ1-1
TGTGCCAGCAGGAAACAGGGGAACACTGAAGCTTTCTTT
CASRKQGNTEAFF
>15|NA|TRBD1|TRBV27|TRBJ2-7
TGTGCCAGCAGCCGTTCCGGGACAGCAAGCTACGAGCAGTACTTC
CASSRSGTASYEQYF
>16|NA|TRBD1|TRBV5-4|TRBJ2-1
TGTGCCAGCAGCTTCCCGGACAGGGGGCTCGGCAATGAGCAGTTCTTC
CASSFPDRGLGNEQFF
>15|NA|NA|TRBV5-5|TRBJ2-7
TGTGCCAGCAGACTCGGTTTAGCCAGCTCCTACGAGCAGTACTTC
CASRLGLASSYEQYF
>14|NA|TRBD2|TRBV10-3|TRBJ2-7
TGTGCCATCAGTGTGAGCGGGAGTGACTACGAGCAGTACTTC
CAISVSGSDYEQYF
>17|NA|TRBD2|TRBV5-1|TRBJ2-3
TGCGCCAGCACCAAAACCAGACTAGCGACTACCACAGATACGCAGTATTTT
CASTKTRLATTTDTQYF